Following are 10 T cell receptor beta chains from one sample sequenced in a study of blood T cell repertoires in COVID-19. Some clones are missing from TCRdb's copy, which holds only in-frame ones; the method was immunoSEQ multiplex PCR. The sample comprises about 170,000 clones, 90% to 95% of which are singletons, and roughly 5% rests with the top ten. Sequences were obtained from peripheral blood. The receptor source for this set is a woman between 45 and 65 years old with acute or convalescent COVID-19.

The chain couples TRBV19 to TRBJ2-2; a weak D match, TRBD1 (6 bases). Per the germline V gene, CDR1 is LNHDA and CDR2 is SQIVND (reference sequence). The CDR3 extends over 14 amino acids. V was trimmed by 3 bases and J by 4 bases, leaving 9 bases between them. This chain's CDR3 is CASSMGHPTGELFF. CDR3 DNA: TGTGCCAGTAGTATGGGACACCCCACCGGGGAGCTGTTTTTT.

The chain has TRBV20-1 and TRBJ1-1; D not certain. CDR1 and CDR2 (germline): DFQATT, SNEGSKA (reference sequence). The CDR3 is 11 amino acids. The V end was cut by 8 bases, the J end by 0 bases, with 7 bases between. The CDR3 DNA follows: TGCAGTCAGATGATGAACACTGAAGCTTTCTTT. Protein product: CSQMMNTEAFF.

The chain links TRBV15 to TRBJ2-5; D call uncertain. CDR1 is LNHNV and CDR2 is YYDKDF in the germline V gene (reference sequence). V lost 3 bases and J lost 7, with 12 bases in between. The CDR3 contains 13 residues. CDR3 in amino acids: CATSSFEAGTQYF. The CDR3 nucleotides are TGTGCCACCAGCAGTTTCGAGGCCGGGACCCAGTACTTC.

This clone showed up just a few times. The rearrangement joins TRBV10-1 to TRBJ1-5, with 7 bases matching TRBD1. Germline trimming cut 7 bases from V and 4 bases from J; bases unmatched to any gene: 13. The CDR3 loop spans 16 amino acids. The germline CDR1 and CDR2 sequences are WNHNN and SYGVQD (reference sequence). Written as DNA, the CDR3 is TGCGCCAGCATTTATAAGCGCCGGGACAGAAATCAGCCCCAGCATTTT. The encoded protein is CASIYKRRDRNQPQHF.

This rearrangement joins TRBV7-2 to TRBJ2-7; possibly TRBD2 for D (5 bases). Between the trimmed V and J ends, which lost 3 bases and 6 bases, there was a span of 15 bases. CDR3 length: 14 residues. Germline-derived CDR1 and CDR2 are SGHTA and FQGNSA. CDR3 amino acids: CASSLRAGKGEQYF. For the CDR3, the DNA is TGTGCCAGCAGCTTGAGGGCAGGAAAGGGCGAGCAGTACTTC.

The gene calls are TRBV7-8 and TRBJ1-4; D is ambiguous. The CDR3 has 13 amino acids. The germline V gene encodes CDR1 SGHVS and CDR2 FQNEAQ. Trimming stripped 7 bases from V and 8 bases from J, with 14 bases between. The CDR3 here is CASTPGSREKLFF. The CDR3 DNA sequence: TGTGCCAGCACCCCGGGGTCCAGGGAAAAACTGTTTTTT.

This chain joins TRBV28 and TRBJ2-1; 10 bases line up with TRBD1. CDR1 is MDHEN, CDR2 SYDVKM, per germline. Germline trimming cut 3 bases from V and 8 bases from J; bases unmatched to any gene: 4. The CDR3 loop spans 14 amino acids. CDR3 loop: CASSFAGTGDEQFF. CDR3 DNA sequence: TGTGCCAGCAGTTTCGCCGGGACAGGGGATGAGCAGTTCTTC.

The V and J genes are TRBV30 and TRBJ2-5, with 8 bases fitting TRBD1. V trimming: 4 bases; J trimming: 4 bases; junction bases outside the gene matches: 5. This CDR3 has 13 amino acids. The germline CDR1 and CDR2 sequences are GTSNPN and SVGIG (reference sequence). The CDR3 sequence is CAWKGQGRETQYF. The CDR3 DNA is TGTGCCTGGAAAGGACAGGGCAGAGAGACCCAGTACTTC.

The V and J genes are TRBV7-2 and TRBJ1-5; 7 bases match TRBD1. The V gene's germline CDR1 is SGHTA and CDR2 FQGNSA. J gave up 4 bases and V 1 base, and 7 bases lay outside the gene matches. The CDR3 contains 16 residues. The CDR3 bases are TGTGCCAGCAGCTTAGTTGGCAGGGGGACGAATCAGCCCCAGCATTTT. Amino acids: CASSLVGRGTNQPQHF. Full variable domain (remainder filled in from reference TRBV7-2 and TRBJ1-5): GAGVSQSPSNKVTEKGKDVELRCDPISGHTALYWYRQSLGQGLEFLIYFQGNSAPDKSGLPSDRFSAERTGGSVSTLTIQRTQQEDSAVYLCASSLVGRGTNQPQHFGDGTRLSIL.

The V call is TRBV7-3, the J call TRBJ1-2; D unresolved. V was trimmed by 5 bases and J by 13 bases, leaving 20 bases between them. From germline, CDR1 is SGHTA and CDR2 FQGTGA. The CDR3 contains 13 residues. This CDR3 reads CASSPAGYRLFTF. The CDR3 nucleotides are TGTGCCAGCAGCCCAGCGGGATACAGACTATTCACCTTC. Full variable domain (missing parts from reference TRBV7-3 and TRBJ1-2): GAGVSQTPSNKVTEKGKYVELRCDPISGHTALYWYRQSLGQGPEFLIYFQGTGAADDSGLPNDRFFAVRPEGSVSTLKIQRTERGDSAVYLCASSPAGYRLFTFGSGTRLTVV.